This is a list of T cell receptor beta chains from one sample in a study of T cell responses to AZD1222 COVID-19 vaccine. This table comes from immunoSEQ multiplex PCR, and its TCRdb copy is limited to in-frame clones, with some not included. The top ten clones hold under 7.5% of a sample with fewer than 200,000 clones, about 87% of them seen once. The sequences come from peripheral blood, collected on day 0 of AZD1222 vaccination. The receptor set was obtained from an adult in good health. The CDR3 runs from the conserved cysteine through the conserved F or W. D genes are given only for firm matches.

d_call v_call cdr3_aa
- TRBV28 CASGGGDSGNTIYF
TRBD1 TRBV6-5 CASRVTGGRDQPQHF
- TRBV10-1 CASREMSDTQYF
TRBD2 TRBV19 CASSTRLAGGNNEQFF
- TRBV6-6 CASSYGTTSGNTIYF
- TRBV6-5 CASRRQPGEKLFF
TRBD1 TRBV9 CASSASDRGRSPLHF
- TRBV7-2 CASSLAVGAGELFF
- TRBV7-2 CASSLDYSNQPQHF
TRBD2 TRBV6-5 CASSYVVGGEQYF
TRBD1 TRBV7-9 CASSLPLTGVGNEQYF
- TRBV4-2 CASSPAGDSPLHF
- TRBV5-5 CASSGGIQETQYF
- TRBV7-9 CASSLRQSNTGELFF
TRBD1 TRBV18 CASSPGTGQEQYF
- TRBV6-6 CASIRDWLSYEQYF
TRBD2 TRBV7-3 CASSLGVSGSLNEQFF
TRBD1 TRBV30 CAWTRGVYRGYYGYTF
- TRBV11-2 CASSLDSWDINEQFF
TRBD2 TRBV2 CASSEGSSSGAETQYF
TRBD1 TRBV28 CASSSPGTGNYEQYF
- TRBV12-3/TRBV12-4 CASSLTQNQPQHF
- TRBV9 CASSVDSGSGNTIYF
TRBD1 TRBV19 CASSARRTGGNEQYF
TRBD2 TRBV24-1 CATSSPVISGVSTDTQYF
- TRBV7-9 CASTLDRFTGELFF
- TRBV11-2 CASSPDRRNYGYTF
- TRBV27 CASSVLVNTEAFF
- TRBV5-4 CASSGEGLSNEKLFF
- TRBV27 CASSRFNSNQPQHF
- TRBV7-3 CASSSTSSTDTQYF
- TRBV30 CACSEGTLPRVKYF
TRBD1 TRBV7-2 CASSQWTGNEKLFF
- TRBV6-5 CARITSGGRGGGYTF
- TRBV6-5 CASSPQGWDIQYF
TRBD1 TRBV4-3 CASSQDVNRGTYGYTF
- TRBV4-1 CASSQKGISTDTQYF
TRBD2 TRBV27 CASSPTGTSQQQYF
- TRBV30 CAWSAQYEQYF
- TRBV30 CAWSINTGNTIYF
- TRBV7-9 CASSKNIPVSFEHYGYTF
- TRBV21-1 CASRPSEGGQDNEQFF
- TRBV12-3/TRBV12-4 CASSFLIDTQYF
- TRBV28 CASSQHRGGNEQFF
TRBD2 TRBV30 CAWRTSGYTGELFF
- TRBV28 CASSSPGQQPYNEQFF
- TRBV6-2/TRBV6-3 CASSYSSLRTWAGELFF
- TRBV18 CASSPAPGAGDTQYF
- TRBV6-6 CAGGLTAGELFF